This TCR beta chain comes out of a study of T-cell memory formation after mild COVID-19 (dated by TCRdb to about 2021). Regarding the study in general: Most TCR sequence clusters were specific to one of the two donors. In two donors, T-cell clones that expanded and contracted after mild COVID-19 were followed by sequencing TCRalpha and TCRbeta repertoires longitudinally. Two young, previously healthy adult volunteers made up the cohort, one male and one female. The study at large found these results: SARS-CoV-2 specificity was not confirmed for the second-wave clones peaking on day 37. Clones contracting from day 15 to 85 had balanced CD4/CD8 phenotypes, while a second wave expanding from day 15 to 37 was biased towards CD4+. Contracting CD4+ clones appeared mostly in the CM and EM memory subsets, whereas CD8+ clones were enriched in EMRA. Some responding clones were detected in pre-infection memory, which suggested that pre-existing cross-reactive memory T cells had joined the SARS-CoV-2 response. Only a couple of mild cases were covered by the study, and larger cohorts that include severe cases with pre-infection samples were considered necessary.

There are many counts of this clonotype. The specificity of this receptor is unknown. No much larger clonotype is one base removed from it; base qualities were not supplied. V is trimmed back by 1 base and J by 3 bases, and the junction contains 6 bases that no gene match accounts for. The CDR3 has 14 amino acids, counting the end cysteine and phenylalanine. The sequence is cut down to CDR3 DNA, 42 bases in frame from base 1. Based on the germline V gene, the CDR1 and CDR2 sequences are SQVTM and ANQGSEA. Reads for this sample came from an Illumina NovaSeq 6000. Using 5'RACE with constant-segment primers, TCRalpha and TCRbeta cDNA libraries were constructed, with sample barcodes and unique molecular identifiers added in the process. RNA was extracted from every sample with Trizol reagent. Amplification of the libraries took two PCR steps, and the second step added a second sample barcode plus Illumina TruSeq adapters. Sequencing of the libraries was done on an Illumina NovaSeq, producing 2 x 150 bp paired-end reads. On the authors' methods: Demultiplexing of reads and collapsing into UMI-guided consensus sequences were performed with migec v1.2.7. Using mixcr v2.1.11, UMI consensuses were aligned to TRA and TRB V and J templates and then assembled into clonotypes. A clonotype was counted as expanded or contracted only when both edgeR and NoisET called the clonotype significant, with the noise models trained on biological replicates. For edgeR calls, the thresholds were a false discovery rate-adjusted p below 0.01 and a log2 fold-change of 1. As an exploratory analysis of dynamics, max-normalized trajectories of the 1000 most abundant clonotypes were examined with PCA combined with hierarchical clustering. The CD4 or CD8 phenotype of responding clones was assigned using the separately sequenced CD4+ and CD8+ repertoires. The public reads were reanalyzed by TCRdb: fastp trimming at Q25, MiXCR alignment, in-frame beta chains only. Entries are consolidated by CDR3 protein sequence, retaining the most common genes and DNA. These V and J calls originate from TCRdb's pipeline instead of the authors' own analysis. The sample table contains about 160,000 distinct CDR3 sequences; only one count was recorded for roughly 31% of them. The ten largest clones capture 9.5% to 15% of the sample.

Ficoll-Paque density gradient centrifugation was the method used to isolate PBMCs. The sample comprised PBMCs or a T cell subset sorted from them (not recorded which). The chain couples TRBV29-1 to TRBJ2-7; 7 of the junction bases match TRBD2. This receptor was taken from an adult woman who had mild COVID-19 (a few samples of this study predate the infection). The sample titles of this study are shuffled in the database, so cell type and time point are left out; the donor was told from shared clones. The CDR3 region has the sequence CSVEGEGLGYEQYF. The DNA reads TGCAGCGTTGAAGGGGAGGGGTTAGGCTACGAGCAGTACTTC.